Listed below are T cell receptor beta chains from one sample, sequenced in a study of blood T cell repertoires in COVID-19. The protocol was immunoSEQ multiplex PCR, while the TCRdb copy is restricted to in-frame clones and leaves out a portion. The data hold 150,000 to 200,000 clones, with approximately 86% observed a single time. Sequenced input: peripheral blood. The receptors originated from a man aged 60 to 69 who had recovered from COVID-19. CDR3s include the opening cysteine and the closing phenylalanine or tryptophan. The D gene is left open where the match is weak. The size of a clone is reported for some rows only, either as once, few or many, or as a class for expanded clones.

cdr3_nt cdr3_aa clone_size v_call d_call j_call
TGTGCCAGCAGCCAAACGCCAGGGGGGAGCCAGCCCCAGCATTTT CASSQTPGGSQPQHF - TRBV3-1/TRBV3-2 TRBD1 TRBJ1-5
TGTGCCAGCAGCCCCCTCGGGTTGCGGGGGACTCAAGAGACCCAGTACTTC CASSPLGLRGTQETQYF - TRBV7-2 TRBD2 TRBJ2-5
TGTGCCAGCAGTGTGACCGACAGGGGAGCTAATGGCTACACCTTC CASSVTDRGANGYTF - TRBV2 TRBD1 TRBJ1-2
TGCAGCGTTGAAACAGGCCCCTACGAGCAGTACTTC CSVETGPYEQYF - TRBV29-1 - TRBJ2-7
TGTGCCAGCAGCGGATTACCGGGACTAGCGGGGGAAGAGACCCAGTACTTC CASSGLPGLAGEETQYF - TRBV9 TRBD2 TRBJ2-5
TGTGCCAGCAGCTTCGGGGGGGCAGAAAAACTGTTTTTT CASSFGGAEKLFF - TRBV7-9 - TRBJ1-4
TGCGCCAGCAGCTTTTATGCCGGGGAGGGCGCTGAAGCTTTCTTT CASSFYAGEGAEAFF - TRBV5-1 - TRBJ1-1
TGTGCCAGCAGCCAAGAGGGCCGATCTCACACTGAAGCTTTCTTT CASSQEGRSHTEAFF - TRBV4-2 - TRBJ1-1
TGTGCCAGCAGCCAAGTACGGTCAATAATACAGTCTAGCACAGATACGCAGTATTTT CASSQVRSIIQSSTDTQYF - TRBV14 - TRBJ2-3
TGTGCCAGCAGTAAACTAGCGGGGGCCTCCAATGAGCAGTTCTTC CASSKLAGASNEQFF - TRBV6-5 TRBD2 TRBJ2-1
TGTGCCAGCAGCTTAGGGGACAGAAATGAGCAGTTCTTC CASSLGDRNEQFF - TRBV7-2 TRBD1 TRBJ2-1
TGTGCCACCAGTGATCACAGTAACACCGGGGAGCTGTTTTTT CATSDHSNTGELFF - TRBV24-1 - TRBJ2-2
TGTGCCAGCAGCTCTTACAAAGATGAGCAGTTCTTC CASSSYKDEQFF - TRBV7-2 - TRBJ2-1
TGTGCCATCGGAGGAGGGGCTATTGGCTACACCTTC CAIGGGAIGYTF - TRBV24-1 - TRBJ1-2
TGTGCCAGCAGCCCGGGACAGGGTCAGGGCTACACCTTC CASSPGQGQGYTF - TRBV14 TRBD1 TRBJ1-2
TGTGCCAGCAGTTTTCGGGTGAATGAAAAACTGTTTTTT CASSFRVNEKLFF - TRBV12-3/TRBV12-4 - TRBJ1-4
TGTGCCAGCAGCTTGGGGCCGGGGGAAGAGACCCAGTACTTC CASSLGPGEETQYF few TRBV5-4 - TRBJ2-5
TGTGCCAGCAGCATCCAGGGAGGCTGGACAGATACGCAGTATTTT CASSIQGGWTDTQYF - TRBV6-2/TRBV6-3 - TRBJ2-3
TGTGCCAGCACCCCGGGGACCGGGACAGGGTCGGAGACCCAGTACTTC CASTPGTGTGSETQYF - TRBV7-2 TRBD1 TRBJ2-5
TGTGCCAGCCGAGGGGACAGGGAGTCACCCCTCCACTTT CASRGDRESPLHF - TRBV6-4 TRBD1 TRBJ1-6
TGTGCCAGCAGGAGACAGGGATCCCCCGAGCAGTACTTC CASRRQGSPEQYF - TRBV27 TRBD1 TRBJ2-7
TGTGCCAGCTCACTCAGCGGGGGGGCTATCAACGAGCAGTACTTC CASSLSGGAINEQYF - TRBV18 TRBD2 TRBJ2-7
TGTGCCAGCATAGTACCGTCCGGGACTAGAAGGAACAATGAGCAGTTCTTC CASIVPSGTRRNNEQFF few TRBV6-4 TRBD2 TRBJ2-1
TGTGCCAGCAGCCGCCCACCACAGGGGCCCCGATCCTACGAGCAGTACTTC CASSRPPQGPRSYEQYF once TRBV5-4 TRBD1 TRBJ2-7
TGTGCCAGTAGTATCGGACAGGGGAACACTGAAGCTTTCTTT CASSIGQGNTEAFF few TRBV19 TRBD1 TRBJ1-1
TGCGCCAGCAGCCAAGTAGGGGGCGCAGGGAACGGCTACACCTTC CASSQVGGAGNGYTF - TRBV4-3 TRBD1 TRBJ1-2
TGTGCCATCAGTGAGTCGACGGAGGGGTCCCGCACAGATACGCAGTATTTT CAISESTEGSRTDTQYF - TRBV10-3 - TRBJ2-3
TGTGCCACCAGTCCCGGGGAGACCTACGAGCAGTACTTC CATSPGETYEQYF - TRBV24-1 - TRBJ2-7
TGCAGCGTTGAAGGTATAGCGGGGGGCCCGGGCACAGATACGCAGTATTTT CSVEGIAGGPGTDTQYF - TRBV29-1 TRBD2 TRBJ2-3
TGTGCCAGCGGACCTCGGGACATTGAAGCTTTCTTT CASGPRDIEAFF many TRBV12-3/TRBV12-4 - TRBJ1-1
TGTGCCAGCAGCTTAAGCCTAGCGAACTACAATGAGCAGTTCTTC CASSLSLANYNEQFF - TRBV7-2 - TRBJ2-1
TGTGCCAGCAATAGGGGCAACACCGGGGAGCTGTTTTTT CASNRGNTGELFF - TRBV2 - TRBJ2-2
TGCGCCAGCTCCAATGGCCAGCCGGGGGGTGAAAAACTGTTTTTT CASSNGQPGGEKLFF - TRBV5-1 - TRBJ1-4
TGTGCCAGCAGCTATGCCCGACAGGGGGCAGGTGGAAACACCATATATTTT CASSYARQGAGGNTIYF - TRBV7-9 TRBD1 TRBJ1-3
TGTGCCAGCAGCTACGAAAGGGGGCTTGGGGCCAACGTCCTGACTTTC CASSYERGLGANVLTF - TRBV7-2 TRBD1 TRBJ2-6
TGTGCCAGCAGCATAGGACAGGGCCGCCTTGAAGCTTTCTTT CASSIGQGRLEAFF - TRBV5-6 TRBD1 TRBJ1-1
TGTGCCAGCAGCCCTAGCGGGACAGATACGCAGTATTTT CASSPSGTDTQYF medium-sized TRBV7-3 TRBD2 TRBJ2-3
TGTGCCAGCAGTGCCGCGGGGCAGGGTGGGAATACGCAGTATTTT CASSAAGQGGNTQYF once TRBV2 - TRBJ2-3
TGTGCCAGCAGCCTAGAAGGGGAAGGCGGCTACACCTTC CASSLEGEGGYTF - TRBV11-2 - TRBJ1-2
TGCGCCAGCAGCCCGGCAGGGGATGGAAACACCATATATTTT CASSPAGDGNTIYF - TRBV5-1 - TRBJ1-3
TGTGCCTGGAGTGTATCCGGGACTGGAAACACCATATATTTT CAWSVSGTGNTIYF - TRBV30 - TRBJ1-3
TGTGCCAGCAGTGACCGGGACAGCCATCAGCCCCAGCATTTT CASSDRDSHQPQHF - TRBV6-2/TRBV6-3 TRBD1 TRBJ1-5
TGTGCCAGCAGTTTCGGGGGGCACTATGGCTACACCTTC CASSFGGHYGYTF - TRBV6-5 - TRBJ1-2
TGTGCCAGCACCCCTGGGGAGGGCTATGGCTACACCTTC CASTPGEGYGYTF - TRBV7-2 - TRBJ1-2
TGTGCCAGCAGCGCCCGATTCTTAGCGGGGCCCGGTAATGAGCAGTTCTTC CASSARFLAGPGNEQFF once TRBV9 TRBD2 TRBJ2-1
TGTGCCAGCAGCTTAACTGCCCCGAGCACAGATACGCAGTATTTT CASSLTAPSTDTQYF - TRBV7-2 - TRBJ2-3
TGCAGTGCTACGGAGGGAGCCGAGCAGTTCTTC CSATEGAEQFF - TRBV20-1 - TRBJ2-1
TGCGCCAGCAGCTTGGGACAGCCAGGGTACGAGCAGTACTTC CASSLGQPGYEQYF - TRBV5-1 - TRBJ2-7
TGTGCCAGCTCACCCCCCAGCTCCTACGAGCAGTACTTC CASSPPSSYEQYF - TRBV18 - TRBJ2-7
TGTGCCTGGGCAACTAGCCGGGGGGGTTACAATGAGCAGTTCTTC CAWATSRGGYNEQFF - TRBV30 TRBD2 TRBJ2-1
TGTGCCATGCGCGGGCCACGGTTTGAAAACATTCAGTACTTC CAMRGPRFENIQYF once TRBV4-2 - TRBJ2-4
TGTGCCAGCAGCCAAGGTCCGGAAGAGGGGGCAGGTGGCTACACCTTC CASSQGPEEGAGGYTF - TRBV3-1/TRBV3-2 TRBD1 TRBJ1-2
TGTGCCAGCAGTTTACTTCTGAACACTGAAGCTTTCTTT CASSLLLNTEAFF few TRBV12-3/TRBV12-4 - TRBJ1-1